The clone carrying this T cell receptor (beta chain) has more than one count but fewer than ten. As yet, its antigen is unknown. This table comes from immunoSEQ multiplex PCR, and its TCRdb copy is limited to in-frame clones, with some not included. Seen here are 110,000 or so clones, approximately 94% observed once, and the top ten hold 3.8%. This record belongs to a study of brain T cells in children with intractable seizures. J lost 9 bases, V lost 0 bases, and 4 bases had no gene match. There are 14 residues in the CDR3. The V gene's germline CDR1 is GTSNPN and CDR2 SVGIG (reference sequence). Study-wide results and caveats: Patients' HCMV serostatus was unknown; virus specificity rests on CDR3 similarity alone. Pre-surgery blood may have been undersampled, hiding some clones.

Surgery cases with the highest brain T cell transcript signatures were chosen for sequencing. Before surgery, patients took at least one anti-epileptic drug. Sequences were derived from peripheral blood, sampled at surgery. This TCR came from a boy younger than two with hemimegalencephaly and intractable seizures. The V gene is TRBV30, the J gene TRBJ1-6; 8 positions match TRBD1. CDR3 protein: CAWSVTGGRSPLHF. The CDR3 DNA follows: TGTGCCTGGAGTGTTACAGGGGGGCGTTCACCCCTCCACTTT.